This T cell receptor (beta chain) was observed in a study of T and B cells in COVID-19 patients. Study background: Nine tenths of the roughly 20 active-infection patients had comorbidities associated with unfavorable COVID-19 outcome. Study-wide results and limits: At recovery TRB diversity and richness exceeded healthy donors, after highly clonal active COVID-19 repertoires. Patients with COVID-19 reportedly showed strongly skewed T cell receptor beta variable and joining gene usage. Exclusive to the recovered cohort were some 2,300 TCR clusters, around 30 of them with low generation probability.

TRB was amplified from about 250-500 ng of blood genomic DNA. The CDR3 extends over 15 amino acids. Trimming stripped 3 bases from V and 1 base from J, with 13 bases between. Looked up from germline, CDR1 is SGHRS and CDR2 is YFSETQ. On this clonotype: Its antigen is unidentified.

Multiplex PCR with BIOMED2 TRB-A/B primer pools amplified TRB rearrangements. TCRdb called the multiplex PCR reads again in MiXCR, with one record for every CDR3 protein. The sample yields around 13,000 distinct CDR3 sequences, about 25% seen once. This sequence was found in a human donor who had recovered from COVID-19. This rearrangement joins TRBV5-1 to TRBJ1-1, with a weak D call TRBD1 (6 bases). The sample was blood. CDR3 sequence: CASSYGGGTNTEAFF. CDR3 nucleotide sequence: TGCGCCAGCAGCTATGGAGGGGGAACGAACACTGAAGCTTTCTTT. Based on the CDR3 plus reference TRBV5-1 and TRBJ1-1, the full variable domain is KAGVTQTPRYLIKTRGQQVTLSCSPISGHRSVSWYQQTPGQGLQFLFEYFSETQRNKGNFPGRFSGRQFSNSRSEMNVSTLELGDSALYLCASSYGGGTNTEAFFGQGTRLTVV.